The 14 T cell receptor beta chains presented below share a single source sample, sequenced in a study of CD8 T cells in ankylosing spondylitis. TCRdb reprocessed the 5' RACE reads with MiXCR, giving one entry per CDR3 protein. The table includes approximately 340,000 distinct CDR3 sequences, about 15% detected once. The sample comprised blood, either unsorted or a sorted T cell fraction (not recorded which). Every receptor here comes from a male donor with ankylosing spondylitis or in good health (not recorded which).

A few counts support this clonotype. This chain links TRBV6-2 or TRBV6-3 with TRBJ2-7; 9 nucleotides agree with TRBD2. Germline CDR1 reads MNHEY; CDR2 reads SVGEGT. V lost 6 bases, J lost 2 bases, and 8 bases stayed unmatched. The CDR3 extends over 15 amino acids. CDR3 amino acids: CASSPPQRGAYEQYF. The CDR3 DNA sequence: TGTGCCAGCAGCCCGCCTCAGCGGGGGGCCTACGAGCAGTACTTC.

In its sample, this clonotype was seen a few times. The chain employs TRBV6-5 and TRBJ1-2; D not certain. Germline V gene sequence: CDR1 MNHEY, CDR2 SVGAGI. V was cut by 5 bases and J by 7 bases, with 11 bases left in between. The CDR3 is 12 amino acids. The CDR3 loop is CASSPVTGGYTF. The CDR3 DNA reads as TGTGCCAGCAGTCCGGTTACTGGTGGCTACACCTTC.

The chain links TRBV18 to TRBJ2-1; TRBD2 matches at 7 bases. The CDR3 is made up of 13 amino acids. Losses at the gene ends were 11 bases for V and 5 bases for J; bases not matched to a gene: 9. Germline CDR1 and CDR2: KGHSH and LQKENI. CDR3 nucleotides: TGTGCCGGAAGGGGCGGGAGTGACAATGAGCAGTTCTTC. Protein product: CAGRGGSDNEQFF.

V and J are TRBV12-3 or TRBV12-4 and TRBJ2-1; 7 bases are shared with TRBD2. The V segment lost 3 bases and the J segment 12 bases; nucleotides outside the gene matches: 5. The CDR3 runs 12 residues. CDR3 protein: CASSFFREGQFF. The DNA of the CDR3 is TGTGCCAGCAGTTTCTTCAGGGAGGGGCAGTTCTTC.

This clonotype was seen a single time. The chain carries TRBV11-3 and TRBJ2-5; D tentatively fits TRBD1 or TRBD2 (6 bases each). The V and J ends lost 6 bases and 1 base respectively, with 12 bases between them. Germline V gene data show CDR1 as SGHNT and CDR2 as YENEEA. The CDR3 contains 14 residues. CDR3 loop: CASRPGDSQETQYF. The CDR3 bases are TGTGCCAGCAGACCAGGGGACTCCCAAGAGACCCAGTACTTC.

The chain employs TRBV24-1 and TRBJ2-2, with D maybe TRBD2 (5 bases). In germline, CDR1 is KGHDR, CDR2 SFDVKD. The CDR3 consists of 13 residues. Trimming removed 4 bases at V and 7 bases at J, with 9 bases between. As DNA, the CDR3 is TGTGCCACCAGTGACCGGACTGTCGGGGAGCTGTTTTTT. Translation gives CATSDRTVGELFF.

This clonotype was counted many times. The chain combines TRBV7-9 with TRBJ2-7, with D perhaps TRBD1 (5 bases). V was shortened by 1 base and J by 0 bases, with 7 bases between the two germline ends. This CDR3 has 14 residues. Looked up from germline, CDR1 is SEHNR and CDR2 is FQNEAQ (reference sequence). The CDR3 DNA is TGTGCCAGCAGCTTAGGGGGCGTCTCCTACGAGCAGTACTTC. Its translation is CASSLGGVSYEQYF.

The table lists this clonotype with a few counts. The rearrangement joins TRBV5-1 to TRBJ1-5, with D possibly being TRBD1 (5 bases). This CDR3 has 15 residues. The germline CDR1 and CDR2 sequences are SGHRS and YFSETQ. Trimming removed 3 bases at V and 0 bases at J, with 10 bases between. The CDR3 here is CASSSQGLSNQPQHF. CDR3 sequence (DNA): TGCGCCAGCAGCTCGCAGGGACTTAGCAATCAGCCCCAGCATTTT.

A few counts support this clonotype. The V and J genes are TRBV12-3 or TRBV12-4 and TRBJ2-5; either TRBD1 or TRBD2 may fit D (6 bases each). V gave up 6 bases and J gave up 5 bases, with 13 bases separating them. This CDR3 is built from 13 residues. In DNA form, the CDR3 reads TGTGCCAGCAGAGGGGGGCTCGGGGAGACCCAGTACTTC. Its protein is CASRGGLGETQYF.

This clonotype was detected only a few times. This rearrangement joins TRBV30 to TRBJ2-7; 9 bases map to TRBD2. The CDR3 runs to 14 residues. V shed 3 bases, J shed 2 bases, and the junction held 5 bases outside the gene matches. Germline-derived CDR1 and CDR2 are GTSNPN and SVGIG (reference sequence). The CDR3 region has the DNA TGTGCCTGGAGCCTGACTAGCGGACCCTACGAGCAGTACTTC. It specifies CAWSLTSGPYEQYF.

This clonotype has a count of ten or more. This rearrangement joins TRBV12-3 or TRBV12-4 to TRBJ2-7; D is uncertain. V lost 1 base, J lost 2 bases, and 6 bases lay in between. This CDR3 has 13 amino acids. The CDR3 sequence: CASSLEQPYEQYF. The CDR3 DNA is TGTGCCAGCAGTTTAGAACAGCCCTACGAGCAGTACTTC.

DNA of the CDR3: TGCGCCAGCAGCCCCCCGGGACAGGGGTCCACAGATACGCAGTATTTT. Translating it yields CASSPPGQGSTDTQYF. V gene TRBV4-1 combines with J gene TRBJ2-3; TRBD1 matches at 10 bases. The junction had 6 bases not matched to a gene; V was cut back by 4 bases and J by 2 bases. Germline V gives CDR1 MGHRA, CDR2 YSYEKL. The CDR3 covers 16 residues.

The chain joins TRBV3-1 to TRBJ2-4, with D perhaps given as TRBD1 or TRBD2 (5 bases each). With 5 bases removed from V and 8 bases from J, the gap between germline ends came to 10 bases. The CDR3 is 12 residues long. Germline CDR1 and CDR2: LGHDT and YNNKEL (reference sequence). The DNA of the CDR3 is TGTGCCAGCAGCGCTGGGGGAGACATTCAGTACTTC. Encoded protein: CASSAGGDIQYF.

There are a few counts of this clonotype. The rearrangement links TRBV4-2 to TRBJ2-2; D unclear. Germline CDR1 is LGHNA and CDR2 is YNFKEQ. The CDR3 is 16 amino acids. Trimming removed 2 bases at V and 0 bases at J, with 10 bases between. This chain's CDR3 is CASSQRLLANTGELFF. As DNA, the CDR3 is TGTGCCAGCAGCCAAAGACTCCTCGCGAACACCGGGGAGCTGTTTTTT.